The present TCR beta chain was sequenced within a study of blood T cell repertoires in COVID-19. Overall study: Specimens from acute and convalescent COVID-19 originated in the United States, Italy and Spain. PBMCs, B-cell-depleted T cells, or T cells provided the cDNA or gDNA that made up the material.

This clone was detected only a few times. CDR3 length equals 13 residues. Trimming removed 6 bases at V and 3 bases at J, with 12 bases between. A Seattle source enrolled patients during active infection and followed them longitudinally. The data were produced by immunoSEQ multiplex PCR, yet TCRdb's version contains in-frame clones alone and is incomplete. The table records about 220,000 clones, roughly 85% of them present only once. Sequenced input: peripheral blood. The receptor was derived from a woman aged 70 to 79 with COVID-19, enrolled during active disease. V usage is TRBV12-3 or TRBV12-4 and J usage is TRBJ2-7; no clear D gene. The CDR3 DNA sequence: TGTGCCAGCAGGTGGAAAACGGGCTACGAGCAGTACTTC. Amino acids: CASRWKTGYEQYF.